The following is a T cell receptor (beta chain) sequence with its context. Its antigen is still unknown. Profiled with immunoSEQ multiplex PCR; TCRdb holds only in-frame clones, not every one. The data show under 90,000 clones, roughly 80% seen once. These data are taken from a study of OX40 agonist ivuxolimab in advanced cancers. At the level of the study: While on treatment, patients had intravenous ivuxolimab at 0.01 to 10 mg/kg every 2 weeks. Earlier treatment with anti-PD-1, anti-PD-L1 or anti-CTLA-4 was permitted, and roughly 42% had received some. Study-wide points: Those patients achieving a partial response at 0.1-3.0 mg/kg showed among the lowest clonal expansion.

The length of the CDR3 is 14 residues. With 9 bases removed from V and 2 bases from J, the gap between germline ends came to 14 bases. CDR1 is LNHDA, CDR2 SQIVND, per germline (reference sequence). Sequenced material: CD4+ or CD8+ T cells sorted from blood, taken in a trial of the OX40 agonist ivuxolimab. The rearrangement uses TRBV19 and TRBJ1-3, with D possibly being TRBD1 (6 bases). The clonotype originates from an adult with an advanced solid tumor such as melanoma, head and neck, liver or kidney cancer. The CDR3 sequence: CASASDSPGNTIYF. The CDR3 region has the DNA TGTGCCAGCGCCTCGGACAGTCCTGGAAACACCATATATTTT.